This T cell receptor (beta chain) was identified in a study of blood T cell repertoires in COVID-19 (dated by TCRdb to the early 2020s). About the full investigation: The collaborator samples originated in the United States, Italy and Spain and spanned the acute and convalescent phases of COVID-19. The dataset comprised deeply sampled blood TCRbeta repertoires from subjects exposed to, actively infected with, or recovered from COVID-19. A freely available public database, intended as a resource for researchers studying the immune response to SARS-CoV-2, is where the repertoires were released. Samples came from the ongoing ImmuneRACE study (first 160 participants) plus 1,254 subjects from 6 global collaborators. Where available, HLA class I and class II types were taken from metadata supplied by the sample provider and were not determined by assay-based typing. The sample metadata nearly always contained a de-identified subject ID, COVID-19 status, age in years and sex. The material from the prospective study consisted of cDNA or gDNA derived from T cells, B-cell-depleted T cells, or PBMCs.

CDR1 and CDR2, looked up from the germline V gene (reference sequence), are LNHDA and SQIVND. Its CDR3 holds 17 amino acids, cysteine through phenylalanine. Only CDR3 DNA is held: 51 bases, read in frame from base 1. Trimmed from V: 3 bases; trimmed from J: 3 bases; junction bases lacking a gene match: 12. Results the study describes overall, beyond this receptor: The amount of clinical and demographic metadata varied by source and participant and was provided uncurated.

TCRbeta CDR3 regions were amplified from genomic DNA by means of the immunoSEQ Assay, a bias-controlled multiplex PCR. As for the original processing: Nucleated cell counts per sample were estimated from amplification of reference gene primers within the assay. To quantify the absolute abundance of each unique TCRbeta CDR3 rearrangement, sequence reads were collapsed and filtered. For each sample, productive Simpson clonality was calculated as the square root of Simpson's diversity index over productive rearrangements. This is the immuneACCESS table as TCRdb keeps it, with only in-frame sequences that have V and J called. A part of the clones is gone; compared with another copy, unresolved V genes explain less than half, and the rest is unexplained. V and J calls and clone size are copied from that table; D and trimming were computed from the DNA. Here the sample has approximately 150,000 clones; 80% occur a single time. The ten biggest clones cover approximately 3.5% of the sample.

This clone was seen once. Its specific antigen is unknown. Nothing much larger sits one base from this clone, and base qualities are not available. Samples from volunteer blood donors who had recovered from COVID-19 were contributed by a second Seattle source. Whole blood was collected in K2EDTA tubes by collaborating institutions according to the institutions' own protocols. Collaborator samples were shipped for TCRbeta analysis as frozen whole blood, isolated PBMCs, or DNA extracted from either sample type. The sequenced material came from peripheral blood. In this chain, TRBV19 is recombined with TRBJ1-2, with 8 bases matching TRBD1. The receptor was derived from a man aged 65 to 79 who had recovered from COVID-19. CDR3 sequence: CASSMGWGTGFHYGYTF. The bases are TGTGCCAGTAGTATGGGTTGGGGGACAGGTTTCCACTATGGCTACACCTTC.